The clone carrying this T cell receptor (beta chain) was counted a few times. Its antigen is undetermined. The data were taken from a study of T-cell reconstitution after alpha-beta-depleted transplantation in children. The TCRbeta library incorporated unique molecular identifiers. From the PCR reads, TCRdb called clonotypes with MiXCR, one entry per CDR3 protein. The sample holds approximately 250,000 distinct CDR3 sequences, more than 20% seen once. Whole-study findings and limits: At the one-year point after transplant, T-cell counts and TCRbeta diversity were found to come mostly from T cells that had been newly produced. By about two months after transplant, alpha-beta T cells reportedly arose from several hundred graft clones that had expanded.

Looked up from germline, CDR1 is SGHRS and CDR2 is YFSETQ. V was shortened by 4 bases and J by 2 bases, with 11 bases between the two germline ends. The CDR3 consists of 14 residues. This TCR was recovered from a girl aged 2 to 10 with Fanconi anemia, due to receive a stem cell transplant. The gene calls are TRBV5-1 and TRBJ2-3, with a possible D match to TRBD1 (6 bases). The source material was PBMCs, sampled before TCRalphabeta/CD19-depleted stem cell transplant. CDR3 protein: CASSGWTATDTQYF. For the CDR3, the DNA is TGCGCCAGCAGCGGATGGACAGCCACAGATACGCAGTATTTT. The whole variable domain, remainder taken from reference TRBV5-1 and TRBJ2-3, is KAGVTQTPRYLIKTRGQQVTLSCSPISGHRSVSWYQQTPGQGLQFLFEYFSETQRNKGNFPGRFSGRQFSNSRSEMNVSTLELGDSALYLCASSGWTATDTQYFGPGTRLTVL.